This TCR beta chain was found in a study of tumor-infiltrating lymphocytes in primary liver carcinoma (dated by TCRdb to 2017 to 2019). In terms of the full investigation: Between late 2015 and March 2016, a few patients in China with histopathologically diagnosed primary liver carcinoma had surgical resection. Across five regions of each liver tumor, along with adjacent normal tissue and blood, the study brought together TCRbeta repertoire sequencing, expression microarrays and whole-exome sequencing. The five patients, three men and two women aged 30 to 69 years, had hepatocellular carcinoma (four) or combined HCC and intrahepatic cholangiocarcinoma (one). Samples yielded roughly 3.65 to 7.13 million productive TCRbeta reads; read depth did not differ significantly between tissue types. A total of 35 specimens from 5 patients underwent TCRbeta repertoire sequencing, comprising 25 tumor regions, 5 adjacent noncancerous liver tissues and 5 peripheral blood samples. Reproducibility between technical replicate repertoires was high, with correlation coefficients above 0.95 and mean shared-clone rates approximately 0.9. Tumors of the five patients were stage T1-T3 N0M0 with maximum diameters of roughly 4.2 to 11 cm.

TRIzol reagent was used to extract blood RNA from unsorted whole blood, while the DNeasy Blood & Tissue kit provided the germline DNA. At the time of sampling, the patients had chronic HBV infection and had not received any treatment. Before surgery, 3 to 5 milliliters of peripheral blood were collected into K2EDTA tubes. The study at large found these results: Only the TCR beta chain was sequenced, so true repertoire diversity is likely underestimated because unpaired alpha chains were not captured. Compared with blood, tumors had a significantly larger share of the repertoire taken up by the top 250 clones (p = 0.039). Only 4 or 5 patients were included in the study, and the authors note that the findings should be validated in a larger study. Pairs of tumor regions showed greater repertoire overlap (mean approximately 35%) than tumor-adjacent pairs (roughly 17%) or tumor-blood pairs (roughly 15%), which is consistent with antigen-driven expansion. Since the samples were bulk and unsorted, there was no way to compare CD4+ and CD8+ T cell repertoires.

The V end gives up 0 bases and the J end 4 bases, leaving 6 bases in the junction not matched to a gene. The CDR3 measures 17 amino acids from cysteine to phenylalanine. The kept DNA is CDR3 alone, 51 bases in frame from the first base. CDR1 and CDR2, per the germline V gene (reference sequence), are SGHAT and FQDESV. Concerning this clonotype itself: Its antigen remains unidentified. No base-level quality is on record; no much larger clone is a single base apart.

Starting from 500 to 600 ng total RNA, TCRbeta-specific cDNA was produced by reverse transcription with a constant-region primer and ProtoScript II reverse transcriptase. TCRbeta libraries were built with three nested multiplex PCR rounds, a slightly modified ARM-PCR procedure. Multiplex TRBV1-TRBV30 forward primers and a Cbeta reverse primer were used in the first two PCR rounds, each of which was run for 10 to 11 cycles. Sample barcodes and Illumina adapters were added in a final 25-cycle PCR using Deep VentR polymerase. Before sequencing, amplicons of 200-500 bp were purified from gel using a QIAquick gel extraction kit. TCRbeta amplicons were sequenced on an Illumina HiSeq 2500 with 250-bp paired-end reads. The published analysis was carried out like this. Reads were quality-trimmed with Trimmomatic v0.33, and paired reads were merged with FLASH v1.2.11 to recover full CDR3 sequences. V, D and J germline segments were assigned to the rearranged TCRbeta sequences by MiGEC v1.2.1b. Clonotype statistics, along with Shannon-Wiener diversity indices, were calculated using VDJtools v1.0.0. To cut down on sampling bias, every analysis after diversity analysis relied on just the 250 most abundant clonotypes from each sample. TCRdb cleaned the public reads at Q25 with fastp, built clones with MiXCR and kept in-frame beta chains. Entries are consolidated by CDR3 protein sequence, retaining the most common genes and DNA. The V and J calls follow TCRdb's processing rather than the paper's. The sample table shows roughly 330,000 distinct CDR3 sequences, and around three fifths are seen once. The top ten clonotypes cover about 6.5% of the sample.

The TCR sequence derives from a middle-aged man with primary liver carcinoma and hepatitis B virus infection. Sequencing was carried out using peripheral blood. The chain uses TRBV11-1 and TRBJ2-1, and 10 bases in between align with TRBD1. The base sequence is TGTGCCAGCAGCTTAGCGAGGGGGACAGGGGAATACAATGAGCAGTTCTTC. Its product reads: CASSLARGTGEYNEQFF.